This TCR beta chain is from a study of control samples from healthy donors and cancer patients (dated by TCRdb to the early 2020s). On this clone: The clone's antigen remains unknown. No much larger clone exists at a distance of one base, and base qualities are not known.

The method was the immunoSEQ multiplex PCR assay. Imported from immuneACCESS, the table was reduced by TCRdb to in-frame sequences with V and J called. These copies leave out some clones; in studies compared against another copy, an unresolved V gene accounts for under half, and the cause of the remainder is not known. In all, the sample holds tens of thousands of clones, and around nine tenths of those were seen once. 1.9% of the sample rests with the top ten. From the cysteine through the phenylalanine, the CDR3 covers 17 amino acids. Only CDR3 DNA is held: 51 bases, read in frame from base 1. Germline trimming: 6 bases from V, 0 bases from J; junction bases outside gene matches: 8. The germline V gene provides CDR1 SGHVS and CDR2 FQNEAQ.

The sequenced sample was PBMCs. This sequence originates from a woman aged 55-70 years with head and neck cancer. This chain is built from TRBV7-8 and TRBJ2-7, and TRBD2 matches 13 of the central bases. The nucleotides are TGTGCCAGCAGACCGACTAGCGGGAGGCTCAGCTCCTACGAGCAGTACTTC. Translated, this gives CASRPTSGRLSSYEQYF.